This record covers a single TCR beta chain. It has no known antigen specificity. The sample holds no much larger clone one base away, and base qualities are not on file. Libraries were prepared through PCR. Sequencing took place on an Illumina HiSeq 2500. TCR libraries were prepared with molecular barcoding, using unique molecular identifiers to normalize TCRbeta repertoire quantification. TCRdb trimmed the raw reads at Q25, called clones with MiXCR and kept productive beta chains. Each entry is one CDR3 protein sequence, shown with its most common DNA and genes. Counted in this sample were 98,000 or so distinct CDR3 sequences; about 6.5% of them appeared once. The top ten clonotypes cover more than 20% of the sample. Reading the label with the study, this specimen's treatment or condition is: allogeneic hematopoietic cell transplantation with graft depleted of TCRalphabeta T cells and CD19 B cells. Transplant recipients were children who received TCRalphabeta/CD19-depleted allogeneic hematopoietic cell grafts.

This record belongs to a study of T-cell reconstitution after alpha-beta-depleted transplantation in children listed by TCRdb under 2016. Background on the whole study: T-cell immune reconstitution after TCRalphabeta/CD19-depleted allogeneic hematopoietic cell transplantation in children was quantitatively tracked in the study by means of TCR repertoire profiling. Beyond this particular receptor, the publication reports: The frequencies of hyperexpanded clones fell over the following months, and after one year, T-cell counts and TCRbeta diversity were mostly attributed to newly produced T cells. The apparently early alphabetaT-cell count recovery about two months after transplant was reportedly dependent on only several hundred rapidly expanded clones derived from non-depleted graft cells. In some patients, the high TCRbeta diversity seen at day 60 was put down to recipient T cells and intrathymic progenitors that had survived conditioning.

The sequence came from a male patient between 2 and 10 years old who had a stem cell transplant for acute lymphoblastic leukemia, so the T cells may come from the graft donor. Sequenced here: PBMCs, mostly from graft donor cells, sampled 360 days after TCRalphabeta/CD19-depleted stem cell transplant.

The CDR3 sequence is CASSLGPIEKLFF. In nucleotides, the sequence is TGTGCCAGCAGCTTAGGACCTATTGAAAAACTGTTTTTT. The chain links TRBV7-9 with TRBJ1-4; confidence is insufficient to name the D gene. CDR1 and CDR2 (SEHNR, FQNEAQ) derive from the germline V gene (reference sequence). Including cysteine and phenylalanine, the CDR3 has 13 amino acids. The CDR3 DNA has 39 bases and is translated from base 1. The junction carries 7 bases between V and J, which are trimmed by 1 base and 7 bases respectively.